This TCR beta chain was sequenced in a study of blood T cell repertoires in COVID-19. The germline CDR1 and CDR2 sequences are MNHEY and SVGEGT. This CDR3 is built from 15 residues. V was shortened by 4 bases and J by 9 bases, with 21 bases between the two germline ends. TCRdb's table, derived via immunoSEQ multiplex PCR, lists solely in-frame clones and lacks some. The data show hundreds of thousands of clones, 80% to 90% seen once. The sample consisted of PBMCs or T cells enriched from blood (not recorded which). The sequence was collected from a man aged 18 to 30 who had recovered from COVID-19. V gene TRBV6-2 or TRBV6-3 combines with J gene TRBJ2-5, with D possibly being TRBD1 (5 bases). CDR3 in amino acids: CASSFYHPSQGAQYF. For the CDR3, the DNA is TGTGCCAGCAGTTTCTATCACCCATCCCAAGGGGCCCAGTACTTC.